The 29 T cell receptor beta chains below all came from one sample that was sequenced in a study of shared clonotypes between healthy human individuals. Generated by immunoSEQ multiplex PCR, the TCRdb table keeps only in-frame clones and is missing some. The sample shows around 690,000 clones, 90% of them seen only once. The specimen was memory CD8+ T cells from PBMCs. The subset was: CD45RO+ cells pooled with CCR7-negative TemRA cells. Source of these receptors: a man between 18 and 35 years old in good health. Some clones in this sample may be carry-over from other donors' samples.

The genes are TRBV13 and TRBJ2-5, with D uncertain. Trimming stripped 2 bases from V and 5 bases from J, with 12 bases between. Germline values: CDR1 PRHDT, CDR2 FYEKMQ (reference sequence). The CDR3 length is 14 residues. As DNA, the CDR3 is TGTGCCAGCAGCTTACGTGAAGCAGGCGAGACCCAGTACTTC. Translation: CASSLREAGETQYF. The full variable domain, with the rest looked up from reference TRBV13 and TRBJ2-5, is AAGVIQSPRHLIKEKRETATLKCYPIPRHDTVYWYQQGPGQDPQFLISFYEKMQSDKGSIPDRFSAQQFSDYHSELNMSSLELGDSALYFCASSLREAGETQYFGPGTRLLVL.

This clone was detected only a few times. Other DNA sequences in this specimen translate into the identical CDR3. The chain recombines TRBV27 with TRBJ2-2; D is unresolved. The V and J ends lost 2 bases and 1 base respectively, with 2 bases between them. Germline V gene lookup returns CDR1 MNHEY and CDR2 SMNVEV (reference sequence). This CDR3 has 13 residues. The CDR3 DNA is TGTGCCAGCAGTTTAATGAACACCGGGGAGCTGTTTTTT. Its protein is CASSLMNTGELFF.

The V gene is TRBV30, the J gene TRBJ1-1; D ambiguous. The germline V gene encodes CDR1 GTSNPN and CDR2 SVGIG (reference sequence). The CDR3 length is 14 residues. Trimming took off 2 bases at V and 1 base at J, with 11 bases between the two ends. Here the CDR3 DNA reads TGTGCCTGGAGTCGGGTGGTAAGGAACACTGAAGCTTTCTTT. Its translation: CAWSRVVRNTEAFF.

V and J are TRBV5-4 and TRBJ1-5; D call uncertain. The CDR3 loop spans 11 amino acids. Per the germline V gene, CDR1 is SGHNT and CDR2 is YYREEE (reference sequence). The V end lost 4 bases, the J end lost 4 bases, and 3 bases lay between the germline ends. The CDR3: CASSPNQPQHF. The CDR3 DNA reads TGTGCCAGCAGCCCAAATCAGCCCCAGCATTTT.

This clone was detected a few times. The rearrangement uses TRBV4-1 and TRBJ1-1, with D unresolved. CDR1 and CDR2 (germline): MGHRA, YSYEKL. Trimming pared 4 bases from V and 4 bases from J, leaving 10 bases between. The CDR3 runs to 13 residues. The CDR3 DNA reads TGCGCCAGCAGCCCCGACAAGGGCACTGAAGCTTTCTTT. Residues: CASSPDKGTEAFF.

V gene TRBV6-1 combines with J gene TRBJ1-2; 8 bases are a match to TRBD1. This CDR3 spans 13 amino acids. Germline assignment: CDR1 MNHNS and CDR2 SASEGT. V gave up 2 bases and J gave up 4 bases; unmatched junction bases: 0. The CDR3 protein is CASSETGGYGYTF. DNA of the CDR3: TGTGCCAGCAGTGAAACAGGGGGCTATGGCTACACCTTC.

Written as DNA, the CDR3 is TGCGCCAGCAGGACCCCGGGACAGGGATGGGAGACCCAGTACTTC. Its protein is CASRTPGQGWETQYF. The chain has TRBV5-1 and TRBJ2-5, with 9 bases that match TRBD1. CDR3 length: 15 residues. J was trimmed by 5 bases and V by 5 bases; bases with no gene match: 10. Per the germline V gene, CDR1 is SGHRS and CDR2 is YFSETQ.

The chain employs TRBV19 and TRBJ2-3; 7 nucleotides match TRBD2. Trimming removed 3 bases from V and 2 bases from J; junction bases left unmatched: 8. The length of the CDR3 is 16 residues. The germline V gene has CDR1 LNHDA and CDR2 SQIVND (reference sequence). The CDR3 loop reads CASSIIEGGATDTQYF. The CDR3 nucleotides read TGTGCCAGTAGTATTATTGAGGGAGGGGCCACAGATACGCAGTATTTT.

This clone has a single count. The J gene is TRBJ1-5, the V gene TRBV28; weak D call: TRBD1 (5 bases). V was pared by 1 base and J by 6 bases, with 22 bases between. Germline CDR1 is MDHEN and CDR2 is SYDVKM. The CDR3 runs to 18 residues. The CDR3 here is CASSLYGFGGDGGQPQHF. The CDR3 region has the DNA TGTGCCAGCAGTTTATATGGGTTCGGAGGGGATGGGGGTCAGCCCCAGCATTTT.

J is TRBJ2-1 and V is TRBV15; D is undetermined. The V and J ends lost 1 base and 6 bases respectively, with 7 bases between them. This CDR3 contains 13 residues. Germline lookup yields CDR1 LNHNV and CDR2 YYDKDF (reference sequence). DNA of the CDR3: TGTGCCACCAGCAGAGCCGCAGGCAATGAGCAGTTCTTC. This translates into CATSRAAGNEQFF.

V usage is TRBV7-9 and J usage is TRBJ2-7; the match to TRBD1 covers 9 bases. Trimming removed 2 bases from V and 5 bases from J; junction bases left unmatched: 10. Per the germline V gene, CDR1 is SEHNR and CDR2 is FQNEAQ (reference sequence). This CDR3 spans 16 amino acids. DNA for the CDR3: TGTGCCAGCAGCTTAAAACCCGGGACAGGGTTGGACGAGCAGTACTTC. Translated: CASSLKPGTGLDEQYF.

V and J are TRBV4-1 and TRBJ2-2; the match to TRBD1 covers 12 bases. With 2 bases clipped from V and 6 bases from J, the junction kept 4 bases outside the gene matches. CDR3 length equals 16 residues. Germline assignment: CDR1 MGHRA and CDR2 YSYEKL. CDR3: CASSQWDRGQAGELFF. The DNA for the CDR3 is TGCGCCAGCAGCCAATGGGACAGGGGGCAGGCCGGGGAGCTGTTTTTT.

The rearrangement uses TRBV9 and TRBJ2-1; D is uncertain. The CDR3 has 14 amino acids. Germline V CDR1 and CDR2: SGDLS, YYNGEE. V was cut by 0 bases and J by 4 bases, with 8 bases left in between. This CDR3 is CASSVGNRYNEQFF. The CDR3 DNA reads TGTGCCAGCAGCGTAGGGAATAGGTACAATGAGCAGTTCTTC.

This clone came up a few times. CDR3 in amino acids: CAHSRDRVYGYTF. In nucleotides, the CDR3 is TGTGCCCACTCCCGGGACAGGGTCTATGGCTACACCTTC. The chain joins TRBV19 to TRBJ1-2, with TRBD1 matching 9 bases. The trim removed 11 bases at V and 4 bases at J, leaving 8 bases unmatched. This CDR3 comprises 13 residues. In germline, CDR1 is LNHDA, CDR2 SQIVND (reference sequence).

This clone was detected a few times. The CDR3, as DNA: TGCGCCAGCAGACCACAGGGGAACACTGAAGCTTTCTTT. Translating gives CASRPQGNTEAFF. This chain joins TRBV5-1 and TRBJ1-1, with a possible D match to TRBD1 (6 bases). This CDR3 comprises 13 residues. Germline V lookup: CDR1 SGHRS, CDR2 YFSETQ. V shed 5 bases and J shed 1 base, with 9 bases lying between them.

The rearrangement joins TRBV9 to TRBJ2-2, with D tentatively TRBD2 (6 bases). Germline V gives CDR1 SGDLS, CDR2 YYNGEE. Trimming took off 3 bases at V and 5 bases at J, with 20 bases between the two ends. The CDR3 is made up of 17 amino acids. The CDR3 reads CASSDPRLKEGTGELFF. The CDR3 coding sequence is TGTGCCAGCAGCGATCCCCGGTTGAAGGAGGGGACCGGGGAGCTGTTTTTT.

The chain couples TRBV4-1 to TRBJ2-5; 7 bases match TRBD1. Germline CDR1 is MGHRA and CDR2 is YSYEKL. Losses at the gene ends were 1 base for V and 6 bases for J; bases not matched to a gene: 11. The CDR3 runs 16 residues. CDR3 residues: CASSQVRGRSLKTQYF. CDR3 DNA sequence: TGCGCCAGCAGCCAAGTAAGGGGGCGGTCGTTGAAGACCCAGTACTTC.

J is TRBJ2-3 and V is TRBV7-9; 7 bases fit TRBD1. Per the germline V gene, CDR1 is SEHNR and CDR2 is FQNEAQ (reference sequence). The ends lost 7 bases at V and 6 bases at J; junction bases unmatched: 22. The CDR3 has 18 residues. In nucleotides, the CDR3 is TGTGCCAGCAAGGGGGCCCTTGCACCCCGGCCTAATGCGGATACGCAGTATTTT. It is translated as CASKGALAPRPNADTQYF.

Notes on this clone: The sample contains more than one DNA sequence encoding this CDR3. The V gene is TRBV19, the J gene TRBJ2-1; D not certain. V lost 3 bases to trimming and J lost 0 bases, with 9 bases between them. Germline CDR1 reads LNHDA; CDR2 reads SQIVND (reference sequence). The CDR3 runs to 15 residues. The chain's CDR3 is CASSIGGLSYNEQFF. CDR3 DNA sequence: TGTGCCAGTAGTATCGGCGGCCTCTCCTACAATGAGCAGTTCTTC.

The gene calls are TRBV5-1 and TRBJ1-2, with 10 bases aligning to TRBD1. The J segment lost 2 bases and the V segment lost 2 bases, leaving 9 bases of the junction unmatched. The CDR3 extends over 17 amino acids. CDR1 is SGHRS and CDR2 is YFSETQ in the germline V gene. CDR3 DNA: TGCGCCAGCAGCTTCCTAACCGGGACAGGGGTAAACTATGGCTACACCTTC. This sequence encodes CASSFLTGTGVNYGYTF.

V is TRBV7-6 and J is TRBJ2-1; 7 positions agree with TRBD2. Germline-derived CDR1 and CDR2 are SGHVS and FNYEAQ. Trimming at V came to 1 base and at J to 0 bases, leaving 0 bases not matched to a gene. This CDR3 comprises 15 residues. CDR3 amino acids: CASSLERGSYNEQFF. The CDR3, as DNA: TGTGCCAGCAGCTTAGAGCGGGGCTCCTACAATGAGCAGTTCTTC.

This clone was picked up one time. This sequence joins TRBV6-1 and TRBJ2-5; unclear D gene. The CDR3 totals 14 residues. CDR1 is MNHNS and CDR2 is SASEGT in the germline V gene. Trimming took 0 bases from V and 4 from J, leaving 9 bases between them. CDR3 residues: CASSEAWAGETQYF. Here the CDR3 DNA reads TGTGCCAGCAGTGAAGCGTGGGCAGGAGAGACCCAGTACTTC.

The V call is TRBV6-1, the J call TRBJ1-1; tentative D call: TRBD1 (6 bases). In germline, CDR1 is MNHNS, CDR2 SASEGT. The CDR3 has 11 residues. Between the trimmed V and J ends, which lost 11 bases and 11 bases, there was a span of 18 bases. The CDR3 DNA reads TGTGCCGGGGGGGGACACCCGAGGGCTTTCTTT. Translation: CAGGGHPRAFF.

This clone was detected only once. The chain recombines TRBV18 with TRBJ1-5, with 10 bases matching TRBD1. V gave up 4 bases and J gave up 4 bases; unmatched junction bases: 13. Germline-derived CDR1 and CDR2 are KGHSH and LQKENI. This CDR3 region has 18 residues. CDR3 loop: CASSRQPRTGGKNQPQHF. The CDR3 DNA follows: TGTGCCAGCTCACGACAGCCCCGGACAGGGGGTAAAAATCAGCCCCAGCATTTT. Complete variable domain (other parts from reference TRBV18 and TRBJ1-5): NAGVMQNPRHLVRRRGQEARLRCSPMKGHSHVYWYRQLPEEGLKFMVYLQKENIIDESGMPKERFSAEFPKEGPSILRIQQVVRGDSAAYFCASSRQPRTGGKNQPQHFGDGTRLSIL.

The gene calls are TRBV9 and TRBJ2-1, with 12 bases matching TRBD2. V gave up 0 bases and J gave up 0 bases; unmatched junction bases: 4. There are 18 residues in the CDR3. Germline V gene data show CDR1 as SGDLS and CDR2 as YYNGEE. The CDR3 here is CASSVGLAGGYSYNEQFF. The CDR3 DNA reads TGTGCCAGCAGCGTAGGGCTAGCGGGAGGGTACTCCTACAATGAGCAGTTCTTC.

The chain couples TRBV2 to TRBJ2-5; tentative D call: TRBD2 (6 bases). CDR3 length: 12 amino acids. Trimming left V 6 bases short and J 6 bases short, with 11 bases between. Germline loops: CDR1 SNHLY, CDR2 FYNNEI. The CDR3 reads CASSREKKTQYF. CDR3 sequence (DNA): TGTGCCAGCAGCCGGGAGAAGAAGACCCAGTACTTC.

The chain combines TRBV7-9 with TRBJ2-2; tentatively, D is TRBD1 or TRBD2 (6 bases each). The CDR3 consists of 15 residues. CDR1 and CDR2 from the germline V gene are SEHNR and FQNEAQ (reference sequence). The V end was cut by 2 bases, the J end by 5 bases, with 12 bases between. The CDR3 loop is CASSLYLGGTGELFF. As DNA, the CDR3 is TGTGCCAGCAGCTTATACCTAGGGGGGACCGGGGAGCTGTTTTTT.

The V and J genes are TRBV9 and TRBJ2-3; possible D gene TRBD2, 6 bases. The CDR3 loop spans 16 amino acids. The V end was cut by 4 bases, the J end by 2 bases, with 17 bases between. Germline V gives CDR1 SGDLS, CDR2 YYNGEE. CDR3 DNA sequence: TGTGCCAGCAGCCCTGGGGTGCGGACTAACACAGATACGCAGTATTTT. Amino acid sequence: CASSPGVRTNTDTQYF.

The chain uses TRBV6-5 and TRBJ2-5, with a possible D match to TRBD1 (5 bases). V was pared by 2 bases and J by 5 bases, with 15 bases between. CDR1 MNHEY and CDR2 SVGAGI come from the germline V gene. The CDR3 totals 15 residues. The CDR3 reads CASSYGTGPRETQYF. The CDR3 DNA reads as TGTGCCAGCAGTTACGGTACAGGCCCTAGGGAGACCCAGTACTTC.